The 10 T cell receptor beta chains listed next were all sequenced from one sample in a study of cytomegalovirus exposure and HLA in healthy donors. The data were produced by immunoSEQ multiplex PCR, yet TCRdb's version contains in-frame clones alone and is incomplete. The sample consists of some 120,000 clones, roughly 90% of them appearing once. The source material was PBMCs. The receptor set was obtained from a man between 25 and 39 years old in good health and CMV-seronegative.

The chain couples TRBV4-3 to TRBJ2-2, with a tentative D call TRBD1 (6 bases). CDR1 and CDR2 from the germline V gene are LGHNA and YSLEER. V was trimmed by 0 bases and J by 4 bases, leaving 18 bases between them. This CDR3 has 18 residues. CDR3 in amino acids: CASSQEQQGNGPTGELFF. The CDR3 region has the DNA TGCGCCAGCAGCCAAGAGCAACAGGGTAACGGGCCCACCGGGGAGCTGTTTTTT.

The rearrangement links TRBV9 to TRBJ2-7, with 14 bases fitting TRBD2. Looked up from germline, CDR1 is SGDLS and CDR2 is YYNGEE. The J segment lost 5 bases and the V segment lost 3 bases, leaving 7 bases of the junction unmatched. The CDR3 covers 16 residues. The CDR3 loop is CASSARGLAGVNEQYF. The CDR3 nucleotides read TGTGCCAGCAGCGCCAGGGGACTAGCGGGAGTCAACGAGCAGTACTTC. The full variable domain, with the rest looked up from reference TRBV9 and TRBJ2-7, is DSGVTQTPKHLITATGQRVTLRCSPRSGDLSVYWYQQSLDQGLQFLIQYYNGEERAKGNILERFSAQQFPDLHSELNLSSLELGDSALYFCASSARGLAGVNEQYFGPGTRLTVT.

The J gene is TRBJ2-3, the V gene TRBV9; maybe TRBD1 (6 bases). Trimming stripped 4 bases from V and 5 bases from J, with 17 bases between. The length of the CDR3 is 15 residues. The V gene's germline CDR1 is SGDLS and CDR2 YYNGEE. The CDR3 reads CASSSAWGHGDTQYF. The CDR3 region has the DNA TGTGCCAGCAGCTCCGCCTGGGGGCATGGAGATACGCAGTATTTT. Combining the CDR3 with reference TRBV9 and TRBJ2-3 gives the whole variable domain DSGVTQTPKHLITATGQRVTLRCSPRSGDLSVYWYQQSLDQGLQFLIQYYNGEERAKGNILERFSAQQFPDLHSELNLSSLELGDSALYFCASSSAWGHGDTQYFGPGTRLTVL.

This clone appeared a single time. The rearrangement links TRBV2 to TRBJ2-1, with D perhaps matching TRBD1 (5 bases). The V end was cut by 0 bases, the J end by 7 bases, with 7 bases between. The germline V gene encodes CDR1 SNHLY and CDR2 FYNNEI. The CDR3 runs 13 residues. The CDR3 DNA reads TGTGCCAGCAGTGAAGCCAGGGTTAATGAGCAGTTCTTC. Translated, it gives CASSEARVNEQFF.

The chain has TRBV11-3 and TRBJ2-2; 9 bases align to TRBD2. The CDR3 covers 15 residues. V lost 3 bases and J lost 6; bases outside the gene matches: 5. Germline V gene lookup returns CDR1 SGHNT and CDR2 YENEEA. As DNA, the CDR3 is TGTGCCAGCAGCTTGGCTAGCGGGAAACCCGGGGAGCTGTTTTTT. It is translated as CASSLASGKPGELFF.

V and J are TRBV9 and TRBJ1-1; no reliable D call. Germline CDR1 SGDLS, CDR2 YYNGEE. There are 11 residues in the CDR3. Trimming shortened V by 4 bases and J by 10 bases, and 11 bases separated the two germline ends. CDR3 sequence reads: CASSTAGLAFF. Written as DNA, the CDR3 is TGTGCCAGCAGCACCGCCGGGTTAGCTTTCTTT.

The chain joins TRBV2 to TRBJ1-3; D not certain. Trimming took off 9 bases at V and 0 bases at J, with 9 bases between the two ends. The CDR3 length is 13 residues. Germline V gives CDR1 SNHLY, CDR2 FYNNEI. In DNA, the CDR3 is TGTGCCAGGAGGCAAAGCTCTGGAAACACCATATATTTT. The encoded protein is CARRQSSGNTIYF.

The chain uses TRBV7-2 and TRBJ2-7; 9 positions match TRBD2. The germline V gene encodes CDR1 SGHTA and CDR2 FQGNSA. Trimming removed 6 bases from V and 5 bases from J; junction bases left unmatched: 8. The CDR3 sequence is 14 residues long. The CDR3 bases are TGTGCCAGCAGGGGGTCTAGCGGGGACCACGAGCAGTACTTC. It yields the protein CASRGSSGDHEQYF. Drawing the rest from reference TRBV7-2 and TRBJ2-7, the complete variable domain is GAGVSQSPSNKVTEKGKDVELRCDPISGHTALYWYRQSLGQGLEFLIYFQGNSAPDKSGLPSDRFSAERTGGSVSTLTIQRTQQEDSAVYLCASRGSSGDHEQYFGPGTRLTVT.

The chain joins TRBV7-2 to TRBJ2-2; tentative D call: TRBD2 (5 bases). This CDR3 has 16 amino acids. The ends were cut back, 0 bases at V and 7 bases at J, with 15 bases in the middle. The germline V gene has CDR1 SGHTA and CDR2 FQGNSA. The CDR3 loop is CASSLARGLSLGELFF. Here the CDR3 DNA reads TGTGCCAGCAGCTTAGCACGAGGACTGTCCCTCGGGGAGCTGTTTTTT.

The chain couples TRBV5-1 to TRBJ2-7; a possible D gene is TRBD1 (6 bases). Between the trimmed V and J ends, which lost 2 bases and 0 bases, there was a span of 15 bases. Germline V gene data show CDR1 as SGHRS and CDR2 as YFSETQ. The CDR3 loop spans 16 amino acids. For the CDR3, the DNA is TGCGCCAGCAGCTTAACTACCGGGACATTCTCCTACGAGCAGTACTTC. Translated, it gives CASSLTTGTFSYEQYF. Using reference TRBV5-1 and TRBJ2-7 for the parts outside the CDR3, the full variable domain is KAGVTQTPRYLIKTRGQQVTLSCSPISGHRSVSWYQQTPGQGLQFLFEYFSETQRNKGNFPGRFSGRQFSNSRSEMNVSTLELGDSALYLCASSLTTGTFSYEQYFGPGTRLTVT.